The 5 T cell receptor beta chains below come from one sample, sequenced in a study of blood T cells in healthy people across ages. Through a sample-barcoded 5' primer and a J-beta primer mix, a second PCR was run for about 6 to 11 cycles. A single record per CDR3 protein comes from TCRdb applying MiXCR to the 5' RACE reads. Of about 1.5 million distinct CDR3 sequences in the sample, roughly 43% were seen once. Sequenced material: blood. These receptors all stem from a woman under 30 in good health.

The J gene is TRBJ2-2, the V gene TRBV3-1; the match to TRBD1 covers 10 bases. Trimming at V came to 1 base and at J to 3 bases, leaving 2 bases not matched to a gene. Looked up from germline, CDR1 is LGHDT and CDR2 is YNNKEL (reference sequence). CDR3 length equals 16 residues. The CDR3 bases are TGTGCCAGCAGCCAAGGACAGGGGGCTTACACCGGGGAGCTGTTTTTT. It yields the protein CASSQGQGAYTGELFF.

The chain has TRBV7-2 and TRBJ1-2; D remains ambiguous. In germline, CDR1 is SGHTA, CDR2 FQGNSA. V dropped 1 base and J dropped 1 base, with 7 bases sitting between them. The CDR3 is 14 residues long. The CDR3 bases are TGTGCCAGCAGCTTAGATCAGAGTAACTATGGCTACACCTTC. Translating it yields CASSLDQSNYGYTF.

The V gene is TRBV7-9, the J gene TRBJ1-1; D unresolved. Germline assignment: CDR1 SEHNR and CDR2 FQNEAQ (reference sequence). The CDR3 loop spans 14 amino acids. Trimming removed 4 bases at V and 3 bases at J, with 12 bases between. Here the CDR3 reads CASSSREGHTEAFF. The DNA of the CDR3 is TGTGCCAGCAGCTCCAGAGAGGGCCACACTGAAGCTTTCTTT. Using reference TRBV7-9 and TRBJ1-1 for the parts outside the CDR3, the full variable domain is DTGVSQNPRHKITKRGQNVTFRCDPISEHNRLYWYRQTLGQGPEFLTYFQNEAQLEKSRLLSDRFSAERPKGSFSTLEIQRTEQGDSAMYLCASSSREGHTEAFFGQGTRLTVV.

The chain is built from TRBV12-3 or TRBV12-4 and TRBJ1-6; no definite D call. CDR3 size: 14 residues. Trimming took off 7 bases at V and 7 bases at J, with 14 bases between the two ends. CDR3 region: CASTQYGSNSPLHF. The CDR3 coding sequence is TGTGCCAGCACTCAGTACGGGTCCAATTCACCCCTCCACTTT.

This clonotype was picked up a small number of times. The chain joins TRBV7-2 to TRBJ1-1, with unresolved D. Trimming pared 6 bases from V and 0 bases from J, leaving 8 bases between. This CDR3 is 13 amino acids long. Germline CDR1 is SGHTA and CDR2 is FQGNSA. CDR3 residues: CASRTSMNTEAFF. CDR3 DNA sequence: TGTGCCAGCAGAACTTCAATGAACACTGAAGCTTTCTTT.